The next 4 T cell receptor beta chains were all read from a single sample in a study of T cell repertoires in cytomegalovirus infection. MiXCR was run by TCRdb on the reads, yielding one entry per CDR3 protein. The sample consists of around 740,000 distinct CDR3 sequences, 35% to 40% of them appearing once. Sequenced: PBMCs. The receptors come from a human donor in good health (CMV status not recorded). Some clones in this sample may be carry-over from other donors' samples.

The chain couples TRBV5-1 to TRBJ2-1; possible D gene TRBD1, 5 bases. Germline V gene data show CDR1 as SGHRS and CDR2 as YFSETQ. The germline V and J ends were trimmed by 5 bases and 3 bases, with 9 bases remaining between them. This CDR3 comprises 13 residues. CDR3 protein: CASRSRDYNEQFF. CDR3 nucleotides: TGCGCCAGCAGATCCAGGGACTACAATGAGCAGTTCTTC.

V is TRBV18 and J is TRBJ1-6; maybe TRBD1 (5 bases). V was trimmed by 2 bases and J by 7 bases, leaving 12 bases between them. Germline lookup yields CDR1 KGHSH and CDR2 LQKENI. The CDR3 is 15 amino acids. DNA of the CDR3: TGTGCCAGCTCACCAACCTCACAGGAGAATTCACCCCTCCACTTT. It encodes CASSPTSQENSPLHF.

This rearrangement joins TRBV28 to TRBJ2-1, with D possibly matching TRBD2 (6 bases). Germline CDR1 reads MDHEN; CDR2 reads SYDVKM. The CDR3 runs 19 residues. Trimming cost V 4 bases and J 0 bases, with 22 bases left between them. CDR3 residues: CASSSPRGGEDGSYNEQFF. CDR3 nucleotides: TGTGCCAGCAGTTCCCCCAGAGGCGGGGAGGACGGCTCCTACAATGAGCAGTTCTTC.

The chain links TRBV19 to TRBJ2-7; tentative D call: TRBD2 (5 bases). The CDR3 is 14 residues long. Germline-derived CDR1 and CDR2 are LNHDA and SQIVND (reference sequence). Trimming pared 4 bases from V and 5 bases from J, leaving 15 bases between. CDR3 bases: TGTGCCAGTAGTACCCCGGGAACCAGGAACGAGCAGTACTTC. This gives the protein CASSTPGTRNEQYF. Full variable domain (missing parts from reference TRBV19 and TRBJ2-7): DGGITQSPKYLFRKEGQNVTLSCEQNLNHDAMYWYRQDPGQGLRLIYYSQIVNDFQKGDIAEGYSVSREKKESFPLTVTSAQKNPTAFYLCASSTPGTRNEQYFGPGTRLTVT.